Listed here are 5 T cell receptor beta chains from one sample, sequenced in a study of response to subunit inactivated influenza vaccine. TCRdb itself ran the RT-PCR reads through MiXCR, one entry per CDR3 protein. Of some 500,000 distinct CDR3 sequences listed, roughly 25% were seen once; the top ten hold 1.5% to 2%. Here the sequenced sample was CD4+ T cells sorted from PBMCs, taken 4 to 6 days after vaccination. Every receptor here comes from a man aged 45-60 years who received an inactivated influenza vaccine.

This clonotype has only a few counts. The chain links TRBV5-1 to TRBJ2-1; the match to TRBD2 covers 7 bases. Germline CDR1 and CDR2: SGHRS and YFSETQ. This CDR3 contains 15 residues. The V and J ends lost 0 bases and 3 bases, in that order; junction bases with no gene match: 3. The DNA for the CDR3 is TGCGCCAGCAGCTTGGAGGCGGGAGTCTACAATGAGCAGTTCTTC. Protein: CASSLEAGVYNEQFF.

The rearrangement joins TRBV29-1 to TRBJ1-5; D not resolved. Germline V gene sequence: CDR1 SQVTM, CDR2 ANQGSEA. This CDR3 is built from 13 residues. V lost 4 bases and J lost 2, with 9 bases in between. CDR3 bases: TGCAGCGTTGGGTGGTCGGGCAATCAGCCCCAGCATTTT. It yields the protein CSVGWSGNQPQHF.

This clonotype was found many times. The V gene is TRBV28, the J gene TRBJ2-5; unclear D gene. V was trimmed by 7 bases and J by 1 base, leaving 10 bases between them. The CDR3 totals 13 residues. CDR1 is MDHEN and CDR2 is SYDVKM in the germline V gene. The CDR3 region is CASNPAVQETQYF. The DNA of the CDR3 is TGTGCCAGCAACCCGGCAGTCCAAGAGACCCAGTACTTC.

The chain links TRBV5-6 to TRBJ2-1; a possible D gene is TRBD2 (5 bases). In germline, CDR1 is SGHDT, CDR2 YYEEEE. The CDR3 runs 12 residues. Trimming cost V 0 bases and J 13 bases, with 11 bases left between them. This CDR3 is CASSLAGLRQFF. The CDR3 coding sequence is TGTGCCAGCAGCTTGGCAGGACTCCGACAGTTCTTC.

In its sample, this clonotype was seen a few times. This sequence joins TRBV7-2 and TRBJ1-2; 11 bases line up with TRBD1. Germline values: CDR1 SGHTA, CDR2 FQGNSA. CDR3 length equals 17 residues. J was trimmed by 2 bases and V by 6 bases; bases with no gene match: 11. CDR3 residues: CASRPGQGASGNYGYTF. In DNA, the CDR3 is TGTGCCAGCAGACCTGGACAGGGGGCATCAGGAAACTATGGCTACACCTTC.